The 26 T cell receptor beta chains below were found in one sample sequenced in a study of cytomegalovirus exposure and HLA in healthy donors. A multiplex PCR was run with 60 Vbeta primers and 13 Jbeta primers. TCRdb's table, derived via immunoSEQ multiplex PCR, lists solely in-frame clones and lacks some. The sample has about 240,000 clones, roughly 80% seen once. The sequenced sample was PBMCs. Receptors were obtained from a woman aged 40 to 49 in good health and CMV-seropositive.

This chain links TRBV19 with TRBJ1-2, with 10 bases that match TRBD1. This CDR3 has 16 amino acids. Germline CDR1 is LNHDA and CDR2 is SQIVND (reference sequence). V shed 4 bases and J 4 bases; nucleotides not matched to a gene: 9. CDR3 residues: CASSSLTGGQGYGYTF. The DNA of the CDR3 is TGTGCCAGTAGTAGCCTGACAGGGGGCCAAGGCTATGGCTACACCTTC. Drawing the rest from reference TRBV19 and TRBJ1-2, the complete variable domain is DGGITQSPKYLFRKEGQNVTLSCEQNLNHDAMYWYRQDPGQGLRLIYYSQIVNDFQKGDIAEGYSVSREKKESFPLTVTSAQKNPTAFYLCASSSLTGGQGYGYTFGSGTRLTVV.

The chain uses TRBV7-8 and TRBJ2-1, with D possibly TRBD2 on 6 matching bases. V was pared by 0 bases and J by 0 bases, with 6 bases between. In germline, CDR1 is SGHVS, CDR2 FQNEAQ. The CDR3 is 15 amino acids. This chain's CDR3 is CASSLAGSSYNEQFF. The CDR3 nucleotides are TGTGCCAGCAGCTTAGCCGGGAGCTCCTACAATGAGCAGTTCTTC.

This chain connects TRBV6-6 to TRBJ2-3; 10 bases fit TRBD1. CDR3 size: 16 residues. Germline assignment: CDR1 MNHNY and CDR2 SVGAGI (reference sequence). V lost 2 bases to trimming and J lost 3 bases; unmatched junction nucleotides: 5. CDR3 bases: TGTGCCAGCAGTTACCGGGACAGGGGCAGAACAGATACGCAGTATTTT. This sequence encodes CASSYRDRGRTDTQYF.

In this sample, this clone turned up once. Compared with germline, one end of the junction differs, possibly owing to a read error. This chain links TRBV14 with TRBJ2-7, with 12 bases lining up with TRBD2. CDR3 size: 11 residues. CDR1 is SGHDN and CDR2 is FVKESK in the germline V gene. The chain's CDR3 is CASSQRTSGNF. In DNA, the CDR3 is TGTGCCAGCAGCCAACGGACTAGCGGGAACTTC.

Worth noting for this clone: The junction departs from germline at one end; a sequencing error may be responsible. The CDR3, as DNA: TGTTCCAGCAGCTCAGACAGGTGGGGCTACACCTTC. This gives the protein CSSSSDRWGYTF. V gene TRBV7-9 combines with J gene TRBJ1-2; TRBD1 might be the D (6 bases). CDR1 is SEHNR and CDR2 is FQNEAQ in the germline V gene (reference sequence). The CDR3 is made up of 12 amino acids. Full variable domain (rest looked up from reference TRBV7-9 and TRBJ1-2): DTGVSQNPRHKITKRGQNVTFRCDPISEHNRLYWYRQTLGQGPEFLTYFQNEAQLEKSRLLSDRFSAERPKGSFSTLEIQRTEQGDSAMYLCSSSSDRWGYTFGSGTRLTVV.

The chain recombines TRBV6-1 with TRBJ2-1; TRBD1 agrees at 8 bases. Germline CDR1 MNHNS, CDR2 SASEGT. This CDR3 has 14 residues. The V and J ends lost 5 bases and 4 bases, in that order; junction bases with no gene match: 4. The CDR3 loop reads CASSSGQVYNEQFF. CDR3 nucleotides: TGTGCCAGCAGTTCGGGACAGGTATACAATGAGCAGTTCTTC.

This clone was found a few times. This CDR3 is also generated by other DNA sequences in the sample. This chain links TRBV19 with TRBJ1-1; perhaps TRBD1 as D (5 bases). Germline loops: CDR1 LNHDA, CDR2 SQIVND (reference sequence). The CDR3 sequence is 13 residues long. Trimming cost V 4 bases and J 2 bases, with 8 bases left between them. CDR3 sequence: CASSTTVNTEAFF. DNA of the CDR3: TGTGCCAGTAGTACGACAGTCAACACTGAAGCTTTCTTT. Full variable domain (missing parts from reference TRBV19 and TRBJ1-1): DGGITQSPKYLFRKEGQNVTLSCEQNLNHDAMYWYRQDPGQGLRLIYYSQIVNDFQKGDIAEGYSVSREKKESFPLTVTSAQKNPTAFYLCASSTTVNTEAFFGQGTRLTVV.

The chain couples TRBV9 to TRBJ2-1, with D possibly being TRBD2 (6 bases). The CDR3 spans 14 residues. Germline V gene sequence: CDR1 SGDLS, CDR2 YYNGEE. With 4 bases removed from V and 7 bases from J, the gap between germline ends came to 15 bases. CDR3 nucleotides: TGTGCCAGCAGCATGGAGCCAGGGAGGAATGAGCAGTTCTTC. Protein sequence: CASSMEPGRNEQFF.

This clone occurred a few times. One junction end does not reproduce the germline sequence, and a read error may be involved. The chain couples TRBV7-9 to TRBJ1-2; D is possibly TRBD1 (6 bases). CDR1 SEHNR and CDR2 FQNEAQ come from the germline V gene (reference sequence). The length of the CDR3 is 14 residues. The DNA of the CDR3 is TGTTCCAGCAGCCGAGGGGTTCAGGACAGTGGCTACACCTTC. Its protein is CSSSRGVQDSGYTF.

The rearrangement joins TRBV19 to TRBJ2-7; D call uncertain. The CDR3 spans 15 residues. Germline CDR1 reads LNHDA; CDR2 reads SQIVND (reference sequence). V lost 3 bases and J 0 bases, leaving 12 bases between the germline ends. The chain's CDR3 is CASSIRAERSYEQYF. CDR3 in DNA: TGTGCCAGTAGTATTCGCGCGGAACGCTCCTACGAGCAGTACTTC. Complete variable domain (other parts from reference TRBV19 and TRBJ2-7): DGGITQSPKYLFRKEGQNVTLSCEQNLNHDAMYWYRQDPGQGLRLIYYSQIVNDFQKGDIAEGYSVSREKKESFPLTVTSAQKNPTAFYLCASSIRAERSYEQYFGPGTRLTVT.

The chain recombines TRBV30 with TRBJ1-5; TRBD1 agrees at 7 bases. After removal of 5 bases from V and 1 base from J, the junction contained 8 bases not matched to a gene. Looked up from germline, CDR1 is GTSNPN and CDR2 is SVGIG (reference sequence). The CDR3 spans 15 residues. The CDR3 sequence: CAWGRQGLSNQPQHF. The DNA of the CDR3 is TGTGCCTGGGGAAGACAGGGATTGAGCAATCAGCCCCAGCATTTT.

This clone turned up a few times. The V gene is TRBV11-2, the J gene TRBJ1-4, with 9 bases fitting TRBD1. V lost 4 bases and J lost 8; bases outside the gene matches: 8. Germline CDR1 and CDR2: SGHAT and FQNNGV. The CDR3 contains 15 residues. CDR3 in amino acids: CASSSNTGGGEKLFF. In nucleotides, the CDR3 is TGTGCCAGCAGCTCAAATACAGGGGGCGGAGAAAAACTGTTTTTT. The entire variable domain, with the rest obtained from reference TRBV11-2 and TRBJ1-4, is as follows: EAGVAQSPRYKIIEKRQSVAFWCNPISGHATLYWYQQILGQGPKLLIQFQNNGVVDDSQLPKDRFSAERLKGVDSTLKIQPAKLEDSAVYLCASSSNTGGGEKLFFGSGTQLSVL.

This sequence joins TRBV7-2 and TRBJ2-7; the D gene is possibly TRBD2 (6 bases). V shed 4 bases and J shed 3 bases, with 16 bases lying between them. Germline values: CDR1 SGHTA, CDR2 FQGNSA. The CDR3 has 15 residues. The CDR3: CASSSPEGLSYEQYF. The DNA of the CDR3 is TGTGCCAGCAGCTCGCCGGAGGGGCTTAGCTACGAGCAGTACTTC.

This clone was counted once. The V gene is TRBV30, the J gene TRBJ2-7; 7 nucleotides align to TRBD1. The CDR3 sequence is 13 residues long. CDR1 and CDR2 from the germline V gene are GTSNPN and SVGIG (reference sequence). Germline trimming cut 2 bases from V and 2 bases from J; bases unmatched to any gene: 3. The CDR3 loop is CAWSPGQTYEQYF. The DNA of the CDR3 is TGTGCCTGGAGTCCGGGACAGACCTACGAGCAGTACTTC.

The chain combines TRBV2 with TRBJ1-5; D uncertain. The germline V gene encodes CDR1 SNHLY and CDR2 FYNNEI. This CDR3 has 13 amino acids. V lost 3 bases and J 3 bases, leaving 6 bases between the germline ends. The CDR3 DNA follows: TGTGCCAGCAGTGATGAGAACAATCAGCCCCAGCATTTT. It encodes CASSDENNQPQHF.

This clone came up a few times. The V and J genes are TRBV29-1 and TRBJ2-7, with 10 bases lining up with TRBD2. The germline CDR1 and CDR2 sequences are SQVTM and ANQGSEA. Germline trimming cut 1 base from V and 5 bases from J; bases unmatched to any gene: 8. CDR3 length equals 15 residues. The CDR3 DNA reads as TGCAGCGTTGAAGGCTCCGAGCGGGGGGGCGACGAGCAGTACTTC. Protein sequence: CSVEGSERGGDEQYF.

The chain couples TRBV7-9 to TRBJ2-3; perhaps TRBD2 as D (6 bases). Germline assignment: CDR1 SEHNR and CDR2 FQNEAQ (reference sequence). The ends were cut back, 3 bases at V and 3 bases at J, with 22 bases in the middle. There are 18 residues in the CDR3. CDR3 in DNA: TGTGCCAGCAGCTTCGGCCAATTCGGCGGGATTGTAACAGATACGCAGTATTTT. Translated: CASSFGQFGGIVTDTQYF.

This clone has just a few counts. The chain joins TRBV7-9 to TRBJ2-7, with TRBD1 matching 8 bases. V shed 1 base, J shed 6 bases, and the junction held 8 bases outside the gene matches. The CDR3 sequence is 15 residues long. Germline lookup yields CDR1 SEHNR and CDR2 FQNEAQ (reference sequence). The DNA for the CDR3 is TGTGCCAGCAGCTTAGTTGGACAGGGACAACCCGAGCAGTACTTC. It specifies CASSLVGQGQPEQYF.

The rearrangement links TRBV29-1 to TRBJ2-5; TRBD1 aligns across 9 bases. Gene TRBJ2-7 matches the end of the DNA better, so the J call may be wrong. The germline V gene encodes CDR1 SQVTM and CDR2 ANQGSEA. This CDR3 is 13 amino acids long. CDR3 protein: CSVAGTGFHEQYF. In nucleotides, the CDR3 is TGCAGCGTGGCCGGGACAGGGTTCCACGAGCAGTACTTC.

The V call is TRBV28, the J call TRBJ2-2, with D maybe TRBD1 (6 bases). From germline, CDR1 is MDHEN and CDR2 SYDVKM. V was pared by 3 bases and J by 4 bases, with 27 bases between. CDR3 length: 20 residues. CDR3 region: CASSFDFWTASVRGTGELFF. CDR3 bases: TGTGCCAGCAGTTTCGACTTTTGGACAGCCTCCGTAAGGGGCACCGGGGAGCTGTTTTTT.

V gene TRBV19 combines with J gene TRBJ1-5; a possible D gene is TRBD1 (6 bases). CDR1 and CDR2 (germline): LNHDA, SQIVND (reference sequence). V was cut by 6 bases and J by 5 bases, with 20 bases left in between. CDR3 length: 16 amino acids. CDR3 loop: CASSTIRQAGYQPQHF. The CDR3 nucleotides are TGTGCCAGTAGCACGATTAGACAGGCAGGTTATCAGCCCCAGCATTTT.

The rearrangement links TRBV9 to TRBJ1-6; D unresolved. The V end lost 1 base, the J end lost 4 bases, and 3 bases lay between the germline ends. Germline V gene data show CDR1 as SGDLS and CDR2 as YYNGEE. CDR3 size: 13 residues. In DNA, the CDR3 is TGTGCCAGCAGCGTACAGTATAATTCACCCCTCCACTTT. Translating gives CASSVQYNSPLHF.

The rearrangement uses TRBV7-3 and TRBJ2-3; D is perhaps TRBD2 (6 bases). The CDR3 has 14 amino acids. Germline V gene data show CDR1 as SGHTA and CDR2 as FQGTGA. V lost 4 bases to trimming and J lost 0 bases, with 8 bases between them. DNA for the CDR3: TGTGCCAGCAGCTCTAGCGCCAGCACAGATACGCAGTATTTT. Translated: CASSSSASTDTQYF. Complete variable domain (other parts from reference TRBV7-3 and TRBJ2-3): GAGVSQTPSNKVTEKGKYVELRCDPISGHTALYWYRQSLGQGPEFLIYFQGTGAADDSGLPNDRFFAVRPEGSVSTLKIQRTERGDSAVYLCASSSSASTDTQYFGPGTRLTVL.

This clone has a single count. This chain uses TRBV7-9 with TRBJ1-6; no clear D. V was pared by 5 bases and J by 0 bases, with 11 bases between. CDR1 SEHNR and CDR2 FQNEAQ come from the germline V gene (reference sequence). This CDR3 is 16 amino acids long. CDR3 nucleotides: TGTGCCAGCAGCGAGGCGGGAAGCTCCTATAATTCACCCCTCCACTTT. Translated, it gives CASSEAGSSYNSPLHF.

The chain joins TRBV5-1 to TRBJ2-1, with TRBD2 as a possible D gene (6 bases). The CDR3 is 15 residues long. In germline, CDR1 is SGHRS, CDR2 YFSETQ. Trimming removed 4 bases at V and 7 bases at J, with 18 bases between. As DNA, the CDR3 is TGCGCCAGCAGCCCCTCCCCGGGAGCCAGGAATGAGCAGTTCTTC. Protein: CASSPSPGARNEQFF.

Regarding this clone: Compared with germline, one end of the junction differs, possibly owing to a read error. The V and J genes are TRBV6-1 and TRBJ2-7, with 11 bases aligning to TRBD2. Germline-derived CDR1 and CDR2 are MNHNS and SASEGT. The CDR3 is made up of 13 amino acids. CDR3 sequence (DNA): TGTGCCGGACGTAGCGGGAGGGCCGGAGTAAGGAACTTC. Its translation: CAGRSGRAGVRNF.